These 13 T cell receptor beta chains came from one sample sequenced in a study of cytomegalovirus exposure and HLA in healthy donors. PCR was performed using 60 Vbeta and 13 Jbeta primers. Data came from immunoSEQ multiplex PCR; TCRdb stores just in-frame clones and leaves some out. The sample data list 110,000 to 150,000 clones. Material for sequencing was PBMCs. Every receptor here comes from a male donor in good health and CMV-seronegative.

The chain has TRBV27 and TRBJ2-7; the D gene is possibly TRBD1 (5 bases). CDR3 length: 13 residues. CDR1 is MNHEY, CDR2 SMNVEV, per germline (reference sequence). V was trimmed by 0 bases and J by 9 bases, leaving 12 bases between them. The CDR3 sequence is CASSLSRGLVQYF. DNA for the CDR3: TGTGCCAGCAGTTTATCAAGGGGCTTAGTGCAGTACTTC.

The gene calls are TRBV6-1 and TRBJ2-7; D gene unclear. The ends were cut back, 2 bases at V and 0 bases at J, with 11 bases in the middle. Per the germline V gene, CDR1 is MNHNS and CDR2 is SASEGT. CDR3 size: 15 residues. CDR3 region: CASSETYPSSYEQYF. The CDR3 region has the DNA TGTGCCAGCAGTGAAACATATCCCAGCTCCTACGAGCAGTACTTC.

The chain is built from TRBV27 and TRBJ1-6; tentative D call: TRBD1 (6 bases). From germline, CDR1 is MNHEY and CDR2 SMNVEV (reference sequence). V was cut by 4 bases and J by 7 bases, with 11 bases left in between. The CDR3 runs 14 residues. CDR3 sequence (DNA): TGTGCCAGCAGTTCCCCGGGACAAAATTCACCCCTCCACTTT. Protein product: CASSSPGQNSPLHF.

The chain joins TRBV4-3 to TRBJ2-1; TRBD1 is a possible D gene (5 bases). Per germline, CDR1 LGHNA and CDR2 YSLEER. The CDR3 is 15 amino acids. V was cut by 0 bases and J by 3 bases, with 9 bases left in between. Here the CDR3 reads CASSQDGRGYNEQFF. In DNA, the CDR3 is TGCGCCAGCAGCCAAGATGGAAGGGGCTACAATGAGCAGTTCTTC.

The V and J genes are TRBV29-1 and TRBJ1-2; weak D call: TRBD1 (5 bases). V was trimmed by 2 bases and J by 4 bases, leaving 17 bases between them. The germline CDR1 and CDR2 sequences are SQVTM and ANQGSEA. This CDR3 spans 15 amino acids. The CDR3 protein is CSVELLDITFYGYTF. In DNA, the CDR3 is TGCAGCGTTGAACTTCTGGACATCACCTTCTATGGCTACACCTTC.

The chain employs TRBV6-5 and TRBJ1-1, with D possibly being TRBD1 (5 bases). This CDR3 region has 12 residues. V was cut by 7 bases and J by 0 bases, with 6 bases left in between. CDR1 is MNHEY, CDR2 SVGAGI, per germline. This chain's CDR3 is CASTGVNTEAFF. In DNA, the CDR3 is TGTGCCAGCACGGGGGTGAACACTGAAGCTTTCTTT.

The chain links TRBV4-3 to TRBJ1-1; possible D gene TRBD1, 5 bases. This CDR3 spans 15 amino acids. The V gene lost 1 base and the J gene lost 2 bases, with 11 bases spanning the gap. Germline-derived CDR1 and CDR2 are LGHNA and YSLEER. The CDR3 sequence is CASSQGLQGNTEAFF. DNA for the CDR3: TGCGCCAGCAGCCAAGGGTTGCAGGGCAACACTGAAGCTTTCTTT.

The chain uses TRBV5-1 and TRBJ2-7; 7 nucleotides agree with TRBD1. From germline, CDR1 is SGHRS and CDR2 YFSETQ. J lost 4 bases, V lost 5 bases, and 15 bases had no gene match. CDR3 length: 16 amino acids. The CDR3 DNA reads TGCGCCAGCAGTATTACAGGGGACACGGTAACTTACGAGCAGTACTTC. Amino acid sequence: CASSITGDTVTYEQYF. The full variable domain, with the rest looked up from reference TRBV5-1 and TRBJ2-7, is KAGVTQTPRYLIKTRGQQVTLSCSPISGHRSVSWYQQTPGQGLQFLFEYFSETQRNKGNFPGRFSGRQFSNSRSEMNVSTLELGDSALYLCASSITGDTVTYEQYFGPGTRLTVT.

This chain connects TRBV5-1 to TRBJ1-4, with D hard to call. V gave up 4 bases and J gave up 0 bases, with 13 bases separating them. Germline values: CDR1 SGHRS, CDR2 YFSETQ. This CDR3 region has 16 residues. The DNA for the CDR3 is TGCGCCAGCAGCCCATCATTAGCTACAACTAATGAAAAACTGTTTTTT. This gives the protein CASSPSLATTNEKLFF.

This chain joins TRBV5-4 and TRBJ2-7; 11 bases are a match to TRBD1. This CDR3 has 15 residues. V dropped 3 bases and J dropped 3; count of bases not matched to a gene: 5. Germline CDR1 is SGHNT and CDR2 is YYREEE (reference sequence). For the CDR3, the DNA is TGTGCCAGCAGCTCGCCCGGGACAGGGGGCTACGAGCAGTACTTC. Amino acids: CASSSPGTGGYEQYF.

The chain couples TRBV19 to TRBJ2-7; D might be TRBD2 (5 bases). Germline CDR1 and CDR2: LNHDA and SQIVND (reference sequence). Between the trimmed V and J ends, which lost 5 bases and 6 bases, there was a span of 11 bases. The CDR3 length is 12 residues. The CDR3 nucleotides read TGTGCCAGTAGTCGACCGGGAACCGAGCAGTACTTC. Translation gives CASSRPGTEQYF. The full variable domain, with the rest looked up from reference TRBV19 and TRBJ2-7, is DGGITQSPKYLFRKEGQNVTLSCEQNLNHDAMYWYRQDPGQGLRLIYYSQIVNDFQKGDIAEGYSVSREKKESFPLTVTSAQKNPTAFYLCASSRPGTEQYFGPGTRLTVT.

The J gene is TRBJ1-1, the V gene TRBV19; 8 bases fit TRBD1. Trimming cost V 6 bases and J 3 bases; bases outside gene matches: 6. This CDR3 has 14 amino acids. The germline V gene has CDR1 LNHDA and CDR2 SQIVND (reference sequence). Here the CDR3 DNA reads TGTGCCAGTAGGAGACAGGGGATGGACACTGAAGCTTTCTTT. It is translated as CASRRQGMDTEAFF.

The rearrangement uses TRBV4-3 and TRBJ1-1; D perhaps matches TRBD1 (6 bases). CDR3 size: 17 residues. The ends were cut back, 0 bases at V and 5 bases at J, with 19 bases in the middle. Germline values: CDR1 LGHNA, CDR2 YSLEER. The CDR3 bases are TGCGCCAGCAGCCAAGATAGAAGAGGGGGTGGTAGGACTGAAGCTTTCTTT. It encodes CASSQDRRGGGRTEAFF.